A single sample is the source of the 18 T cell receptor beta chains below, sequenced in a study of post-analysis software for immune sequencing data. Overall study results and limits: Controls had lower frequencies than patients of a few TRBV segments, which included TRBV5-6, TRBV5-1 and TRBV20-1.

Antigens of these TCRs are unknown. Unique-molecular-identifier-tagged TCR beta cDNA libraries were used. TCRdb itself ran the PCR reads through MiXCR, one entry per CDR3 protein. This sample has hundreds of thousands of distinct CDR3 sequences; about 32% occur once, and the top ten carry around 0.6%. Sequences were obtained from blood. Receptors were obtained from a girl aged 5 to 17 with multiple sclerosis.

In its sample, this clonotype was seen many times. The V call is TRBV12-3 or TRBV12-4, the J call TRBJ1-6; D is unclear. This CDR3 contains 13 residues. The germline V and J ends were trimmed by 6 bases and 7 bases, with 10 bases remaining between them. The CDR3 loop reads CASSQQNNSPLHF. Written as DNA, the CDR3 is TGTGCCAGCAGCCAACAAAACAATTCACCCCTCCACTTT.

This clonotype has only a few counts. The J gene is TRBJ1-5, the V gene TRBV3-1; D is ambiguous. V gave up 0 bases and J gave up 3 bases, with 9 bases separating them. This CDR3 contains 15 residues. Germline assignment: CDR1 LGHDT and CDR2 YNNKEL (reference sequence). The CDR3 DNA follows: TGTGCCAGCAGCCAAGATTCCAGCCTCAATCAGCCCCAGCATTTT. It codes for CASSQDSSLNQPQHF.

This clonotype was seen more than once but under ten times. The chain employs TRBV6-1 and TRBJ2-1; D gene uncertain. Trimming removed 2 bases at V and 8 bases at J, with 16 bases between. The CDR3 is made up of 15 amino acids. Germline values: CDR1 MNHNS, CDR2 SASEGT. The CDR3 here is CASSELVRARDEQFF. CDR3 nucleotides: TGTGCCAGCAGTGAATTAGTTCGGGCGCGCGATGAGCAGTTCTTC.

This clonotype was observed a few times. This chain's CDR3 is CASSQDYPVSDTQYF. In DNA, the CDR3 is TGCGCCAGCAGCCAAGACTACCCGGTTTCAGATACGCAGTATTTT. The chain recombines TRBV4-1 with TRBJ2-3, with D unclear. The CDR3 sequence is 15 residues long. Trimming removed 0 bases from V and 4 bases from J, with 11 bases in between. Germline V CDR1 and CDR2: MGHRA, YSYEKL.

Turning to this clonotype: The junction differs from germline at one of its ends, possibly a read error. The chain employs TRBV12-3 or TRBV12-4 and TRBJ1-4; D may be TRBD1 (6 bases). The CDR3 covers 15 residues. The DNA of the CDR3 is TGTGCCAGCAGTTCTGGGGGCTGGGGTAACGAAAAACGGTTTTTT. Amino acids: CASSSGGWGNEKRFF.

The rearrangement joins TRBV20-1 to TRBJ2-7, with 8 bases that match TRBD2. CDR3 length: 15 amino acids. The V gene's germline CDR1 is DFQATT and CDR2 SNEGSKA (reference sequence). With 0 bases clipped from V and 6 bases from J, the junction kept 10 bases outside the gene matches. The CDR3 coding sequence is TGCAGTGCTAGAGATCGGGTAGCGGGGTACCTCGAGCAGTACTTC. Amino acids: CSARDRVAGYLEQYF.

There are a few counts of this clonotype. The chain links TRBV20-1 to TRBJ2-3; 11 bases match TRBD2. V lost 2 bases, J lost 1 base, and 23 bases stayed unmatched. CDR3 length: 22 amino acids. Germline CDR1 reads DFQATT; CDR2 reads SNEGSKA (reference sequence). The CDR3 sequence: CSARYSGPGRVAGGPGTDTQYF. The DNA of the CDR3 is TGCAGTGCTAGATATTCAGGGCCTGGAAGGGTAGCGGGAGGGCCGGGCACAGATACGCAGTATTTT.

In its sample, this clonotype was seen a few times. V and J are TRBV5-1 and TRBJ2-5; 7 nucleotides line up with TRBD2. The junction had 3 bases not matched to a gene; V was cut back by 0 bases and J by 4 bases. The germline V gene encodes CDR1 SGHRS and CDR2 YFSETQ. CDR3 length: 14 residues. CDR3 sequence (DNA): TGCGCCAGCAGCTTGGAGAGCGGGGCAGAGACCCAGTACTTC. It is translated as CASSLESGAETQYF.

Comments on this clonotype: Compared with germline, one end of the junction differs, possibly owing to a read error. The chain combines TRBV7-2 with TRBJ2-7; either TRBD1 or TRBD2 may supply D (5 bases each). Looked up from germline, CDR1 is SGHTA and CDR2 is FQGNSA. The CDR3 is made up of 17 amino acids. As DNA, the CDR3 is TGTGCCAGCAGCTACTCATCCGGGACGCTCCCTTCCTGCGAGCAGTACTTC. Translation gives CASSYSSGTLPSCEQYF.

The chain uses TRBV20-1 and TRBJ2-7; unclear D gene. V lost 1 base and J lost 2, with 9 bases in between. CDR1 is DFQATT and CDR2 is SNEGSKA in the germline V gene (reference sequence). The CDR3 runs 13 residues. CDR3 in amino acids: CSARGTNAYEQYF. The CDR3 DNA follows: TGCAGTGCTAGAGGGACCAATGCCTACGAGCAGTACTTC.

This clonotype occurred a few times. The V call is TRBV28, the J call TRBJ1-2, with a possible D match to TRBD1 (6 bases). This CDR3 is built from 13 residues. The V gene's germline CDR1 is MDHEN and CDR2 SYDVKM. The V end was cut by 5 bases, the J end by 6 bases, with 13 bases between. The chain's CDR3 is CASSADRLDGYTF. CDR3 DNA: TGTGCCAGCAGTGCTGACAGGCTCGATGGCTACACCTTC.

The genes are TRBV4-1 and TRBJ1-5; D is ambiguous. Trimming pared 1 base from V and 10 bases from J, leaving 17 bases between. Per the germline V gene, CDR1 is MGHRA and CDR2 is YSYEKL. The CDR3 spans 15 residues. In DNA, the CDR3 is TGCGCCAGCAGCCAAGTACATATGGAATCGAAACCCCAGCATTTT. Protein sequence: CASSQVHMESKPQHF.

This clonotype was detected only once. The chain couples TRBV5-1 to TRBJ1-2, with 9 bases lining up with TRBD1. This CDR3 is built from 15 residues. Germline assignment: CDR1 SGHRS and CDR2 YFSETQ. Trimming took 0 bases from V and 4 from J; bases not matched to a gene: 4. DNA for the CDR3: TGCGCCAGCAGCTTGGACAGGGGGCGAGTCTATGGCTACACCTTC. It yields the protein CASSLDRGRVYGYTF.

This clonotype was seen many times. This chain uses TRBV20-1 with TRBJ2-7, with D perhaps TRBD2 (6 bases). V lost 3 bases, J lost 4 bases, and 13 bases lay in between. Per germline, CDR1 DFQATT and CDR2 SNEGSKA (reference sequence). The length of the CDR3 is 13 residues. As DNA, the CDR3 is TGCAGTGCTAGGTGGGGGAGCGGGTACGAGCAGTACTTC. Protein sequence: CSARWGSGYEQYF.

This clonotype was recorded many times. The chain employs TRBV7-2 and TRBJ1-5; 9 bases align to TRBD1. Losses at the gene ends were 4 bases for V and 6 bases for J; bases not matched to a gene: 4. The germline CDR1 and CDR2 sequences are SGHTA and FQGNSA. The CDR3 is made up of 14 amino acids. The chain's CDR3 is CASSSGQGSQPQHF. The CDR3 region has the DNA TGTGCCAGCAGCTCAGGACAGGGGAGTCAGCCCCAGCATTTT.

The chain joins TRBV29-1 to TRBJ2-2; D tentatively reads TRBD1 or TRBD2 (5 bases each). CDR1 is SQVTM, CDR2 ANQGSEA, per germline. This CDR3 is built from 14 residues. The V end lost 6 bases, the J end lost 2 bases, and 13 bases lay between the germline ends. The CDR3 DNA reads TGCAGCGTGGCCGGGACGACCAACACCGGGGAGCTGTTTTTT. Amino acid sequence: CSVAGTTNTGELFF.

The J gene is TRBJ2-5, the V gene TRBV6-6; possibly TRBD1 for D (5 bases). The ends were cut back, 6 bases at V and 7 bases at J, with 12 bases in the middle. The CDR3 consists of 12 residues. Germline V gene data show CDR1 as MNHNY and CDR2 as SVGAGI (reference sequence). The CDR3 spells CASSDSHVTQYF. The CDR3 DNA is TGTGCCAGCAGCGACAGTCATGTGACCCAGTACTTC.

This clonotype was observed a handful of times. The genes are TRBV20-1 and TRBJ1-2, with D perhaps matching TRBD1 (6 bases). The V end was cut by 3 bases, the J end by 0 bases, with 23 bases between. Per the germline V gene, CDR1 is DFQATT and CDR2 is SNEGSKA (reference sequence). This CDR3 spans 18 amino acids. CDR3 sequence (DNA): TGCAGTGCTAGGGACAGTGGCAAGGTGGGGTTAGCTAACTATGGCTACACCTTC. Its translation: CSARDSGKVGLANYGYTF.